This note documents a single T cell receptor beta chain sequence. Intraepithelial plus lamina propria lymphocytes were released by processing graft tissue. CDR1 MNHEY and CDR2 SVGAGI come from the germline V gene. There are 15 residues in the CDR3. V was clipped by 0 bases and J by 3 bases, with 11 bases between them. Sequencing used immunoSEQ multiplex PCR; TCRdb keeps in-frame clones, though not all of them. The sample consists of roughly 16,000 clones, around 83% of them appearing once. The data stem from a study of graft-versus-host responses after intestinal transplantation. In the study overall: The recipients all started with anti-thymocyte globulin induction and then took tacrolimus and steroids for 3 to 4 years.

This material consisted of ileum tissue, taken 584 days after intestinal transplantation. The chain is built from TRBV6-5 and TRBJ1-1; D gene unclear. The receptor was isolated from a human patient who received an intestinal transplant, so some T cells may come from the graft donor. The CDR3 bases are TGTGCCAGCAGTTACTCCGGACCTTCAGACACTGAAGCTTTCTTT. As protein: CASSYSGPSDTEAFF.